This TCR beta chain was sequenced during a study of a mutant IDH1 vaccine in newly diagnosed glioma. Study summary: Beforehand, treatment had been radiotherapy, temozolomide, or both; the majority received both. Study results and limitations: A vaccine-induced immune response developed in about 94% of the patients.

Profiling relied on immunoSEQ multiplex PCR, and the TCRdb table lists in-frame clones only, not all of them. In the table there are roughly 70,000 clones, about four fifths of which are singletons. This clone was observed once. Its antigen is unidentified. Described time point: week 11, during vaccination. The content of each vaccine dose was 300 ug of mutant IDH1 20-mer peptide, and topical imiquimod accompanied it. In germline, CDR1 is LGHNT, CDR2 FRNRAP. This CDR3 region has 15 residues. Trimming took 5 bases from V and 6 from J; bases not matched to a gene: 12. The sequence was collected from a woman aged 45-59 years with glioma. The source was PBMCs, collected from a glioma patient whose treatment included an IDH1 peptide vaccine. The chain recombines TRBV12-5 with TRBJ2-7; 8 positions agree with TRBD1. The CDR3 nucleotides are TGTGCTAGTGGTACCGGACAGGGAACGAACTCCGAGCAGTACTTC. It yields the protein CASGTGQGTNSEQYF.